These 10 T cell receptor beta chains share one sample of origin, sequenced in a study of blood T cell repertoires in COVID-19. Data came from immunoSEQ multiplex PCR; TCRdb stores just in-frame clones and leaves some out. The table shows roughly 300,000 clones, with around 81% occurring only once. Sequenced input: peripheral blood. The receptors shown here come from a woman in her sixties with active or convalescent COVID-19.

The chain links TRBV2 to TRBJ2-7, with D hard to call. Germline loops: CDR1 SNHLY, CDR2 FYNNEI. The CDR3 is 14 residues long. V lost 4 bases, J lost 3 bases, and 13 bases lay in between. The CDR3 region has the DNA TGTGCCAGCAGTGTTGTGGCCAGCGACTACGAGCAGTACTTC. It translates to CASSVVASDYEQYF. Together with reference TRBV2 and TRBJ2-7, the CDR3 gives the full variable domain: EPEVTQTPSHQVTQMGQEVILRCVPISNHLYFYWYRQILGQKVEFLVSFYNNEISEKSEIFDDQFSVERPDGSNFTLKIRSTKLEDSAMYFCASSVVASDYEQYFGPGTRLTVT.

The J gene is TRBJ2-2, the V gene TRBV18; 13 bases map to TRBD2. The CDR3 loop spans 16 amino acids. From germline, CDR1 is KGHSH and CDR2 LQKENI. Trimming took 3 bases from V and 6 from J; bases not matched to a gene: 4. Here the CDR3 DNA reads TGTGCCAGCTCACCCGGGACTAGCGGGACGGCCGGGGAGCTGTTTTTT. Its translation is CASSPGTSGTAGELFF.

V and J are TRBV19 and TRBJ2-7, with D maybe TRBD2 (6 bases). This CDR3 spans 14 amino acids. With 5 bases removed from V and 1 base from J, the gap between germline ends came to 12 bases. Germline values: CDR1 LNHDA, CDR2 SQIVND (reference sequence). The CDR3 here is CASSPRLVSYEQYF. The CDR3 coding sequence is TGTGCCAGTAGTCCGAGACTAGTATCCTACGAGCAGTACTTC. Looking up the rest from reference TRBV19 and TRBJ2-7 gives the full variable domain: DGGITQSPKYLFRKEGQNVTLSCEQNLNHDAMYWYRQDPGQGLRLIYYSQIVNDFQKGDIAEGYSVSREKKESFPLTVTSAQKNPTAFYLCASSPRLVSYEQYFGPGTRLTVT.

On this clone itself: Other nucleotide sequences from this sample produce the same CDR3. This sequence joins TRBV28 and TRBJ1-2; 10 bases line up with TRBD1. The length of the CDR3 is 12 residues. The V segment lost 9 bases and the J segment 4 bases; nucleotides outside the gene matches: 2. CDR1 MDHEN and CDR2 SYDVKM come from the germline V gene. CDR3 sequence reads: CASRTGGYGYTF. The CDR3 DNA sequence: TGTGCCAGTCGGACAGGGGGCTATGGCTACACCTTC.

V is TRBV9 and J is TRBJ2-2; 11 bases agree with TRBD2. CDR1 is SGDLS and CDR2 is YYNGEE in the germline V gene. CDR3 length: 17 amino acids. With V trimmed by 1 base and J by 3 bases, 5 bases remained unmatched. This CDR3 is CASSVPSGGTDTGELFF. Written as DNA, the CDR3 is TGTGCCAGCAGCGTACCTAGCGGGGGGACGGACACCGGGGAGCTGTTTTTT.

The J gene is TRBJ2-5, the V gene TRBV6-2 or TRBV6-3, with TRBD2 matching 12 bases. This CDR3 is built from 17 residues. Germline-derived CDR1 and CDR2 are MNHEY and SVGEGT. Trimming cost V 2 bases and J 3 bases; bases outside gene matches: 7. This CDR3 reads CASSYTSGGPGEETQYF. The DNA for the CDR3 is TGTGCCAGCAGTTACACTAGCGGGGGGCCGGGTGAAGAGACCCAGTACTTC.

This clone was seen only once. V gene TRBV6-4 combines with J gene TRBJ2-7, with a weak D call TRBD1 (6 bases). The V end was cut by 0 bases, the J end by 3 bases, with 18 bases between. Germline CDR1 is MRHNA and CDR2 is SNTAGT. This CDR3 region has 17 residues. CDR3 sequence (DNA): TGTGCCAGCAGTGACTCGGCCTCCGTGGACAGCAACTACGAGCAGTACTTC. Its protein product is CASSDSASVDSNYEQYF.

This clone turned up a few times. The chain recombines TRBV14 with TRBJ1-3; the D is unclear. The CDR3 is made up of 16 amino acids. Germline V gene data show CDR1 as SGHDN and CDR2 as FVKESK. V was clipped by 0 bases and J by 0 bases, with 9 bases between them. The CDR3 region has the DNA TGTGCCAGCAGCCAAGATCTTCCGGGCTCTGGAAACACCATATATTTT. Protein sequence: CASSQDLPGSGNTIYF.

CDR3: CASSERGWAYEQYF. CDR3 bases: TGCGCCAGCAGCGAGCGGGGGTGGGCCTACGAGCAGTACTTC. This rearrangement joins TRBV5-1 to TRBJ2-7, with 8 bases aligning to TRBD2. From germline, CDR1 is SGHRS and CDR2 YFSETQ. The CDR3 runs 14 residues. The V and J ends lost 4 bases and 2 bases, in that order; junction bases with no gene match: 5.

The chain recombines TRBV7-3 with TRBJ2-5; 7 bases line up with TRBD2. V dropped 5 bases and J dropped 4; count of bases not matched to a gene: 10. The V gene's germline CDR1 is SGHTA and CDR2 FQGTGA. This CDR3 is built from 15 residues. The CDR3 DNA follows: TGTGCCAGCAGCGCCATAGCGGGTGTGCTAGAGACCCAGTACTTC. The encoded protein is CASSAIAGVLETQYF.